One sample yielded the 25 T cell receptor beta chains listed below, sequenced in a study of early T cells in non-severe SARS-CoV-2 infection. Via MiXCR, TCRdb re-called the 5' RACE reads, giving one row per CDR3 protein. The table lists around 78,000 distinct CDR3 sequences, about an eighth of them singletons. The sequencing sample was made of whole blood. The receptor set was obtained from an adult who was a healthcare worker with PCR-confirmed SARS-CoV-2 infection or an uninfected control (not recorded which).

The chain is built from TRBV7-2 and TRBJ2-7; tentatively, D is TRBD1 (5 bases). Trimming left V 4 bases short and J 3 bases short, with 10 bases between. The CDR3 runs 13 residues. Germline lookup yields CDR1 SGHTA and CDR2 FQGNSA. CDR3 amino acids: CASSSPGFYEQYF. The CDR3 DNA reads TGTGCCAGCAGCTCACCAGGGTTCTACGAGCAGTACTTC. The variable domain in full, completed from reference TRBV7-2 and TRBJ2-7, reads GAGVSQSPSNKVTEKGKDVELRCDPISGHTALYWYRQSLGQGLEFLIYFQGNSAPDKSGLPSDRFSAERTGGSVSTLTIQRTQQEDSAVYLCASSSPGFYEQYFGPGTRLTVT.

This clonotype was counted a few times. The chain couples TRBV12-3 or TRBV12-4 to TRBJ1-5; 7 bases fit TRBD1. Trimming removed 1 base from V and 4 bases from J; junction bases left unmatched: 1. CDR3 length: 14 residues. Here the CDR3 reads CASSLEGQNQPQHF. In DNA form, the CDR3 reads TGTGCCAGCAGTTTAGAGGGACAGAATCAGCCCCAGCATTTT.

This clonotype appeared a few times. The chain carries TRBV7-3 and TRBJ2-2; TRBD2 matches at 7 bases. The CDR3 consists of 16 residues. J lost 1 base, V lost 5 bases, and 7 bases had no gene match. Looked up from germline, CDR1 is SGHTA and CDR2 is FQGTGA. The CDR3 sequence: CASSRKAGLNTGELFF. The CDR3 DNA follows: TGTGCCAGCAGCCGTAAAGCGGGGTTGAACACCGGGGAGCTGTTTTTT.

This clonotype was counted between two and nine times. The chain couples TRBV3-1 to TRBJ2-3; no definite D call. The CDR3 spans 12 residues. V lost 8 bases and J lost 2, with 8 bases in between. Germline assignment: CDR1 LGHDT and CDR2 YNNKEL (reference sequence). The CDR3 coding sequence is TGTGCCAGCGCCGATTTCACAGATACGCAGTATTTT. Its translation is CASADFTDTQYF.

In its sample, this clonotype was seen a few times. This rearrangement joins TRBV6-2 or TRBV6-3 to TRBJ1-4; D possibly corresponds to TRBD1 (5 bases). The CDR3 covers 12 residues. Germline lookup yields CDR1 MNHEY and CDR2 SVGEGT. Trimming took 8 bases from V and 8 from J, leaving 12 bases between them. CDR3 nucleotide sequence: TGTGCCAGCCGCCAGGGAGGCGAAAAACTGTTTTTT. It encodes CASRQGGEKLFF.

The chain links TRBV10-3 to TRBJ2-5; D gene uncertain. Germline CDR1 and CDR2: ENHRY and SYGVKD. The CDR3 has 14 residues. V lost 2 bases to trimming and J lost 1 base, with 8 bases between them. For the CDR3, the DNA is TGTGCCATCAGTGAGACGGGCGTCCAAGAGACCCAGTACTTC. Amino acids: CAISETGVQETQYF.

The chain employs TRBV3-1 and TRBJ1-5; TRBD1 matches at 8 bases. Germline CDR1 LGHDT, CDR2 YNNKEL (reference sequence). V lost 3 bases and J lost 2; bases outside the gene matches: 0. The CDR3 is 14 residues long. The CDR3 loop is CASSQTGGNQPQHF. Written as DNA, the CDR3 is TGTGCCAGCAGCCAGACAGGGGGCAATCAGCCCCAGCATTTT.

In DNA form, the CDR3 reads TGCAGTGCTAGAGATCCCGACAGGGGGGACTATGGCTACACCTTC. This sequence encodes CSARDPDRGDYGYTF. The chain combines TRBV20-1 with TRBJ1-2; 9 nucleotides line up with TRBD1. CDR1 and CDR2 (germline): DFQATT, SNEGSKA (reference sequence). The CDR3 has 15 residues. V shed 0 bases, J shed 3 bases, and the junction held 5 bases outside the gene matches.

This clonotype was picked up a small number of times. The CDR3 DNA reads as TGTGCCTGGAGCCGGGACAGAGCCAATGAGCAGTTCTTC. This encodes CAWSRDRANEQFF. The gene calls are TRBV30 and TRBJ2-1, with 7 bases fitting TRBD1. The V gene end was trimmed by 3 bases and the J gene end by 6 bases; junction bases not matched to a gene: 5. This CDR3 comprises 13 residues. Germline V gene lookup returns CDR1 GTSNPN and CDR2 SVGIG (reference sequence).

This clonotype was counted only a few times. The J gene is TRBJ2-1, the V gene TRBV7-2, with unresolved D. Germline V lookup: CDR1 SGHTA, CDR2 FQGNSA. The CDR3 is 15 residues long. Trimming removed 1 base at V and 1 base at J, with 8 bases between. The DNA of the CDR3 is TGTGCCAGCAGCTTAGTAGGCCAGTCCTACAATGAGCAGTTCTTC. Residues: CASSLVGQSYNEQFF.

As concerns this clonotype: One junction end does not reproduce the germline sequence, and a read error may be involved. The V call is TRBV5-1, the J call TRBJ2-7, with a possible D match to TRBD2 (7 bases). The CDR3 sequence is 14 residues long. Per germline, CDR1 SGHRS and CDR2 YFSETQ. The CDR3 bases are TGCGCCAGCAGTTCGGGGGGCCCCTCCCACGAGCAGTACTTC. Its protein is CASSSGGPSHEQYF.

This clonotype occurred many times. The chain employs TRBV11-3 and TRBJ1-1; D is unresolved. Trimming pared 1 base from V and 5 bases from J, leaving 11 bases between. The CDR3 consists of 14 residues. Germline V gene data show CDR1 as SGHNT and CDR2 as YENEEA. This CDR3 is CASSLGGSETEAFF. CDR3 DNA: TGTGCCAGCAGCTTAGGAGGTTCTGAAACTGAAGCTTTCTTT.

V gene TRBV9 combines with J gene TRBJ2-3; possibly TRBD2 for D (5 bases). CDR1 SGDLS and CDR2 YYNGEE come from the germline V gene. Trimming cost V 3 bases and J 0 bases, with 11 bases left between them. The CDR3 runs 15 residues. CDR3 amino acids: CASSGPSLSTDTQYF. In DNA form, the CDR3 reads TGTGCCAGCAGCGGACCTAGCCTTAGCACAGATACGCAGTATTTT.

This clonotype appeared a few times. The chain recombines TRBV6-1 with TRBJ2-2, with a tentative D call TRBD1 (6 bases). V was clipped by 5 bases and J by 1 base, with 11 bases between them. Germline CDR1 and CDR2: MNHNS and SASEGT. CDR3 length: 15 residues. CDR3 in DNA: TGTGCCAGCAGTCCTGACAGGAGGAACACCGGGGAGCTGTTTTTT. It encodes CASSPDRRNTGELFF.

This clonotype turned up a few times. V usage is TRBV2 and J usage is TRBJ2-5; 7 bases map to TRBD2. The V gene's germline CDR1 is SNHLY and CDR2 FYNNEI. Trimming at V came to 6 bases and at J to 1 base, leaving 5 bases not matched to a gene. CDR3 length: 14 amino acids. The CDR3 nucleotides read TGTGCCAGCAGCCCTACTAGCGCCCAAGAGACCCAGTACTTC. It specifies CASSPTSAQETQYF. Filled out from reference TRBV2 and TRBJ2-5, the complete variable domain reads EPEVTQTPSHQVTQMGQEVILRCVPISNHLYFYWYRQILGQKVEFLVSFYNNEISEKSEIFDDQFSVERPDGSNFTLKIRSTKLEDSAMYFCASSPTSAQETQYFGPGTRLLVL.

This clonotype was picked up many times. The rearrangement links TRBV11-2 to TRBJ2-1, with 8 bases identical to TRBD2. Trimming cost V 6 bases and J 9 bases; bases outside gene matches: 16. Per the germline V gene, CDR1 is SGHAT and CDR2 is FQNNGV. CDR3 length: 16 amino acids. The CDR3 sequence: CASRISGSGSSSEQFF. The DNA of the CDR3 is TGTGCCAGCAGAATAAGTGGGAGCGGGAGCTCGAGTGAGCAGTTCTTC. Using reference TRBV11-2 and TRBJ2-1 for the parts outside the CDR3, the full variable domain is EAGVAQSPRYKIIEKRQSVAFWCNPISGHATLYWYQQILGQGPKLLIQFQNNGVVDDSQLPKDRFSAERLKGVDSTLKIQPAKLEDSAVYLCASRISGSGSSSEQFFGPGTRLTVL.

This clonotype appeared a few times. The chain employs TRBV11-3 and TRBJ2-2; 7 nucleotides match TRBD2. This CDR3 has 15 amino acids. Per germline, CDR1 SGHNT and CDR2 YENEEA. V was clipped by 2 bases and J by 2 bases; unmatched bases: 2. DNA for the CDR3: TGTGCCAGCAGCTTAAGCGGGACCAACACCGGGGAGCTGTTTTTT. As protein: CASSLSGTNTGELFF.

The table lists this clonotype with a few counts. The chain recombines TRBV7-6 with TRBJ2-5, with TRBD2 matching 10 bases. Germline V lookup: CDR1 SGHVS, CDR2 FNYEAQ. This CDR3 region has 16 residues. With V trimmed by 5 bases and J by 2 bases, 8 bases remained unmatched. The CDR3 loop is CASSKWTSGPQETQYF. CDR3 sequence (DNA): TGTGCCAGCAGCAAATGGACTAGCGGACCTCAAGAGACCCAGTACTTC.

V and J are TRBV5-1 and TRBJ2-3; D gene ambiguous. The germline V and J ends were trimmed by 3 bases and 0 bases, with 2 bases remaining between them. CDR1 and CDR2 (germline): SGHRS, YFSETQ. This CDR3 is built from 12 residues. Here the CDR3 reads CASSSSTDTQYF. The CDR3, as DNA: TGCGCCAGCAGCTCCAGCACAGATACGCAGTATTTT.

This clonotype was recorded at least ten times. The V call is TRBV12-3 or TRBV12-4, the J call TRBJ2-5, with D perhaps matching TRBD2 (5 bases). This CDR3 has 12 residues. Deletions cut 10 bases from V and 3 bases from J, with 12 bases between. The CDR3 sequence is CATSGMEETQYF. DNA of the CDR3: TGTGCCACCTCGGGGATGGAAGAGACCCAGTACTTC.

This clonotype was counted between two and nine times. The J gene is TRBJ1-5, the V gene TRBV19, with TRBD1 matching 8 bases. J lost 10 bases, V lost 5 bases, and 13 bases had no gene match. CDR3 length: 15 amino acids. From germline, CDR1 is LNHDA and CDR2 SQIVND (reference sequence). The CDR3 reads CASSDPWTGRRPQHF. As DNA, the CDR3 is TGTGCCAGTAGTGACCCTTGGACAGGGAGGCGCCCCCAGCATTTT.

This clonotype was seen ten or more times. The chain has TRBV7-9 and TRBJ1-4; D gene ambiguous. Germline-derived CDR1 and CDR2 are SEHNR and FQNEAQ (reference sequence). CDR3 length: 12 residues. The V end was cut by 4 bases, the J end by 7 bases, with 7 bases between. Here the CDR3 DNA reads TGTGCCAGCAGCTCGCTGGGTGAAAAACTGTTTTTT. As protein: CASSSLGEKLFF.

This chain links TRBV7-6 with TRBJ2-3, with 7 bases matching TRBD1. CDR1 and CDR2 (germline): SGHVS, FNYEAQ. The CDR3 loop spans 14 amino acids. V was clipped by 4 bases and J by 2 bases; unmatched bases: 3. The CDR3 reads CASSSTGVTDTQYF. The CDR3 bases are TGTGCCAGCAGCTCTACAGGGGTCACAGATACGCAGTATTTT. Filled out from reference TRBV7-6 and TRBJ2-3, the complete variable domain reads GAGVSQSPRYKVTKRGQDVALRCDPISGHVSLYWYRQALGQGPEFLTYFNYEAQQDKSGLPNDRFSAERPEGSISTLTIQRTEQRDSAMYRCASSSTGVTDTQYFGPGTRLTVL.

The chain carries TRBV9 and TRBJ1-2; tentatively, D is TRBD1 (5 bases). The CDR3 sequence is 13 residues long. V was trimmed by 4 bases and J by 6 bases, leaving 13 bases between them. Germline V gene lookup returns CDR1 SGDLS and CDR2 YYNGEE. The DNA of the CDR3 is TGTGCCAGCAGCCTGATGGCAGGGAATGGCTACACCTTC. It encodes CASSLMAGNGYTF.

This clonotype has ten or more counts. V and J are TRBV6-1 and TRBJ2-7, with D hard to call. This CDR3 is 14 amino acids long. V lost 2 bases, J lost 0 bases, and 8 bases lay in between. The germline CDR1 and CDR2 sequences are MNHNS and SASEGT. The CDR3 DNA is TGTGCCAGCAGTGAACAGTGGAACTCCTACGAGCAGTACTTC. Translated, it gives CASSEQWNSYEQYF.